The clone carrying this TCR beta chain has a count of ten or more. Its matching antigen is unknown. Sorting selected naive CD8 T cells with a CD8+CD4-CCR7+CD45RA+ phenotype. Each CDR3 protein gets one entry after TCRdb re-called the PCR reads with MiXCR. The table records around 40,000 distinct CDR3 sequences, about a fifth of them present only once. The CDR3 consists of 14 residues. Germline CDR1 is MGHRA and CDR2 is YSYEKL. The V and J ends lost 6 bases and 3 bases, in that order; junction bases with no gene match: 5. The data were obtained in a study of molecular identifiers for immune sequencing clone quantification. The study, taken as a whole, reports: Among effectors, clones above 20 RNA copies held over 99% of molecules; among naive cells, under 1%.

Material for sequencing was naive CD8+ T cells from blood, with Jurkat cell RNA spiked in. Subset described: FACS-sorted CD8+CD4-CCR7+CD45RA+ naive T cells. The rearrangement uses TRBV4-1 and TRBJ2-7; 10 positions match TRBD1. The receptor's source is a human donor in good health. Some libraries in this study had Jurkat cell RNA spiked in. CDR3 sequence reads: CASSRGTGDYEQYF. CDR3 DNA: TGCGCCAGCAGTCGTGGGACAGGGGACTACGAGCAGTACTTC.